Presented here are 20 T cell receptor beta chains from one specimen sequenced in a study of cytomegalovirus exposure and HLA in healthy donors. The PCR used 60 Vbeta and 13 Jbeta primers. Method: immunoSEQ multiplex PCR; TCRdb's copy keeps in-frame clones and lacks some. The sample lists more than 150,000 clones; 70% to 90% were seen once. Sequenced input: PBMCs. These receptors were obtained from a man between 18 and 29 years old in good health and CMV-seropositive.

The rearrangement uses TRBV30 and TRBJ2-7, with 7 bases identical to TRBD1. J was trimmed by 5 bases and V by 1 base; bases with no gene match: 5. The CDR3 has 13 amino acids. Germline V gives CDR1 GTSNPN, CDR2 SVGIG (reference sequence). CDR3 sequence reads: CAWSGQGPHEQYF. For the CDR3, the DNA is TGTGCCTGGAGTGGACAGGGCCCCCACGAGCAGTACTTC. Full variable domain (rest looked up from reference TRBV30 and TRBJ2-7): SQTIHQWPATLVQPVGSPLSLECTVEGTSNPNLYWYRQAAGRGLQLLFYSVGIGQISSEVPQNLSASRPQDRQFILSSKKLLLSDSGFYLCAWSGQGPHEQYFGPGTRLTVT.

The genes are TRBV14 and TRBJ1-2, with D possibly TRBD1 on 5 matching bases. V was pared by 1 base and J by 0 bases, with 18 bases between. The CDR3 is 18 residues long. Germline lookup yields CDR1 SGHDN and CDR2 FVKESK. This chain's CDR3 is CASSQVMEGMRTNYGYTF. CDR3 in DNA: TGTGCCAGCAGCCAAGTGATGGAGGGGATGAGGACTAACTATGGCTACACCTTC. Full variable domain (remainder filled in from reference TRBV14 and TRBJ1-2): EAGVTQFPSHSVIEKGQTVTLRCDPISGHDNLYWYRRVMGKEIKFLLHFVKESKQDESGMPNNRFLAERTGGTYSTLKVQPAELEDSGVYFCASSQVMEGMRTNYGYTFGSGTRLTVV.

CDR3 protein: CASSLEGGGYEQYF. The CDR3 DNA reads as TGTGCCAGCAGTTTAGAAGGGGGGGGATACGAGCAGTACTTC. The V call is TRBV27, the J call TRBJ2-7; tentative D call: TRBD2 (7 bases). Between the trimmed V and J ends, which lost 2 bases and 4 bases, there was a span of 12 bases. The CDR3 covers 14 residues. Germline assignment: CDR1 MNHEY and CDR2 SMNVEV (reference sequence).

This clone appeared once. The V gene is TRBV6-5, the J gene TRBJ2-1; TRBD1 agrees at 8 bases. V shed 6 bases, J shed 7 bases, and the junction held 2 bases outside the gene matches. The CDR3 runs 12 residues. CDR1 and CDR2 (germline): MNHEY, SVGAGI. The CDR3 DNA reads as TGTGCCAGCAGGACAGGGGTAAATGAGCAGTTCTTC. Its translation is CASRTGVNEQFF.

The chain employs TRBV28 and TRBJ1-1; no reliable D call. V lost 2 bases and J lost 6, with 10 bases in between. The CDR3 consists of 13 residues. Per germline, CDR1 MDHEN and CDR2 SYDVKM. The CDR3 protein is CASSLPLEPEAFF. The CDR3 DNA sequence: TGTGCCAGCAGTTTACCCTTGGAGCCTGAAGCTTTCTTT.

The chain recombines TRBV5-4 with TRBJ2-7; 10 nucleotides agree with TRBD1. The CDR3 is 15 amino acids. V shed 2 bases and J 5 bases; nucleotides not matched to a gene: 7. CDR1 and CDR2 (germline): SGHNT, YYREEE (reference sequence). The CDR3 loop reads CASSFWTGGINEQYF. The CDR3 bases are TGTGCCAGCAGCTTCTGGACAGGGGGAATCAACGAGCAGTACTTC.

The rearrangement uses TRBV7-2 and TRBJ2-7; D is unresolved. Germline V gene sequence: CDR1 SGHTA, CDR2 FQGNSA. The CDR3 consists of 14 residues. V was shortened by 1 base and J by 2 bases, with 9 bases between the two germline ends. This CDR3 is CASSLGPAPYEQYF. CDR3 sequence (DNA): TGTGCCAGCAGCTTAGGGCCTGCCCCCTACGAGCAGTACTTC.

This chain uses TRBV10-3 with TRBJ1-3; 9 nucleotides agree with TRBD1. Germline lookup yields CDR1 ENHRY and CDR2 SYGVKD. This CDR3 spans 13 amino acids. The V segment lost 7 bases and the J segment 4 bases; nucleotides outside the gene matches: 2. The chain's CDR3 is CAITGQGGNTIYF. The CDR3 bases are TGTGCCATCACCGGACAGGGGGGAAACACCATATATTTT.

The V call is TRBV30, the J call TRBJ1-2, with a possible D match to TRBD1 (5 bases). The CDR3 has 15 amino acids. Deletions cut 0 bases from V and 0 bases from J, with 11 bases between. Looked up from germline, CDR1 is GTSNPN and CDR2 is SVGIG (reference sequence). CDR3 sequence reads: CAWSVFGGANYGYTF. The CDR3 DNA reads TGTGCCTGGAGTGTATTTGGGGGGGCTAACTATGGCTACACCTTC.

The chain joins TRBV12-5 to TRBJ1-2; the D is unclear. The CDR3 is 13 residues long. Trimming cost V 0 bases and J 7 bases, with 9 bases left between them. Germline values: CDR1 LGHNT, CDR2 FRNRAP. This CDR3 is CASGLVLSSGYTF. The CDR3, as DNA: TGTGCTAGTGGTTTGGTACTCTCTTCTGGCTACACCTTC. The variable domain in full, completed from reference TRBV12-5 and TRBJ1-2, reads DARVTQTPRHKVTEMGQEVTMRCQPILGHNTVFWYRQTMMQGLELLAYFRNRAPLDDSGMPKDRFSAEMPDATLATLKIQPSEPRDSAVYFCASGLVLSSGYTFGSGTRLTVV.

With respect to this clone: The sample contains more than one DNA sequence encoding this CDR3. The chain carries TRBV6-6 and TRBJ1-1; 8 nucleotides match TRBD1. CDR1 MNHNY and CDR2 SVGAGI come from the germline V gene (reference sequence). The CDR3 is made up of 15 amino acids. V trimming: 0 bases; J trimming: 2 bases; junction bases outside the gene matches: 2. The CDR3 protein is CASSYSGQVNTEAFF. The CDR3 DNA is TGTGCCAGCAGTTACTCGGGACAGGTTAACACTGAAGCTTTCTTT.

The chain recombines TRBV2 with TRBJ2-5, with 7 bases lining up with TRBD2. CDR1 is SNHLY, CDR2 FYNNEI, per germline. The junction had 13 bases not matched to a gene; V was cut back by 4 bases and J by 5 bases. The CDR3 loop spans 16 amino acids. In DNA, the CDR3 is TGTGCCAGCAGTGTTGGAGCGGGGTATACGACGGAGACCCAGTACTTC. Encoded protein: CASSVGAGYTTETQYF.

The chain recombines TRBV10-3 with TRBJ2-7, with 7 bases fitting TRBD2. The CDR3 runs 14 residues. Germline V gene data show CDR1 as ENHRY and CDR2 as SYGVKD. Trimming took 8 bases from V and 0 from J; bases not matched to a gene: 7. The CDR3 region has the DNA TGTGCCATCTCCGGGGGGATCTTCTCCTACGAGCAGTACTTC. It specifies CAISGGIFSYEQYF.

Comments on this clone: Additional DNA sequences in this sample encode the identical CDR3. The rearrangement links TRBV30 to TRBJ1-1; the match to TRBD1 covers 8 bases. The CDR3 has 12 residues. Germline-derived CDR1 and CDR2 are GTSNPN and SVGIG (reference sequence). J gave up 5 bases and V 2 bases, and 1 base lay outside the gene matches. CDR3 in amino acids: CAWSTGGTEAFF. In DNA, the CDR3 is TGTGCCTGGAGTACAGGGGGGACTGAAGCTTTCTTT.

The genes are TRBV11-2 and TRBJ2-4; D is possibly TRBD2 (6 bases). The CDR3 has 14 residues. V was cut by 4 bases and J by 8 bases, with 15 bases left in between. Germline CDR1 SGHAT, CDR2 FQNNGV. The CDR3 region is CASSSISGVHIQYF. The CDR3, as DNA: TGTGCCAGCAGCTCCATCTCGGGGGTTCACATTCAGTACTTC.

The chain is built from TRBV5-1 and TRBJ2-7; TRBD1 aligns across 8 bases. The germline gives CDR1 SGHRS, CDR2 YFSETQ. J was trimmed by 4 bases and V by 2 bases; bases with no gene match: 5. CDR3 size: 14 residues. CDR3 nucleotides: TGCGCCAGCAGCTTCGGACAGGGTACTTACGAGCAGTACTTC. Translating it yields CASSFGQGTYEQYF.

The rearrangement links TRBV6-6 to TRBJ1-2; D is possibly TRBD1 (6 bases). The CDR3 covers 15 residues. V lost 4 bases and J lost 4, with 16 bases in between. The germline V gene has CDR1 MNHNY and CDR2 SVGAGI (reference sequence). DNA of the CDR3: TGTGCCAGCAGTTTTGGGCCAGGGGCAGTCTATGGCTACACCTTC. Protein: CASSFGPGAVYGYTF.

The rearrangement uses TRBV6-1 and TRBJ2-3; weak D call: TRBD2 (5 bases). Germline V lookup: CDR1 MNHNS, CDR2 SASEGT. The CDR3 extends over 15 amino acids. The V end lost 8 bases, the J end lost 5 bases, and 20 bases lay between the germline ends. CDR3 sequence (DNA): TGTGCCAGCTTGAGAAACTTCGGAGGTTTAGATACGCAGTATTTT. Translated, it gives CASLRNFGGLDTQYF.

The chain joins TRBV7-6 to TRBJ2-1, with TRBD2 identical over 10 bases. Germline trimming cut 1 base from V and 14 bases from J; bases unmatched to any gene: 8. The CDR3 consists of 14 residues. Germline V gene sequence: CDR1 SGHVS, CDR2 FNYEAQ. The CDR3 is CASSLEAGGPMEFF. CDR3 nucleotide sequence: TGTGCCAGCAGCTTAGAAGCGGGGGGGCCTATGGAGTTCTTC.

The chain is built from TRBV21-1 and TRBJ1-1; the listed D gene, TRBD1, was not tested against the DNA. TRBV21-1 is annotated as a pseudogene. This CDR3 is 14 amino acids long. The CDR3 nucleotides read TGTGCCAGCCCCCGGACAGGTCAGAACACTGAAGCTTTCTTT. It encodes CASPRTGQNTEAFF.